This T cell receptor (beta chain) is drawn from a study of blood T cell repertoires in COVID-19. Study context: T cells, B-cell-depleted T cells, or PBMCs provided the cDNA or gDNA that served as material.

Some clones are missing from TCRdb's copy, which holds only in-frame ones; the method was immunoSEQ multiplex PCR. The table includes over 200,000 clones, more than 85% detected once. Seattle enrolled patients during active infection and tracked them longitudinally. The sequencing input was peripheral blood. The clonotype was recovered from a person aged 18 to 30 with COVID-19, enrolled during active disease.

CDR3 bases: TGTGCCAGTAGGACACAGGGTGGTGGCTACACCTTC. It yields the protein CASRTQGGGYTF. The chain recombines TRBV19 with TRBJ1-2; maybe TRBD1 (6 bases). The V end was cut by 6 bases, the J end by 7 bases, with 12 bases between. The CDR3 length is 12 residues. Germline loops: CDR1 LNHDA, CDR2 SQIVND (reference sequence).